This TCR beta chain was profiled in a study of T cells after yellow fever vaccination. Template switching with 5'RACE generated the TCR cDNA and added a universal primer site and UMIs. Each CDR3 protein gets one entry after TCRdb re-called the 5' RACE reads with MiXCR. The data contain about 340,000 distinct CDR3 sequences, around an eighth of them singletons. On this clonotype itself: Antigen specificity is unknown.

The V and J ends lost 6 bases and 5 bases, in that order; junction bases with no gene match: 9. CDR1 and CDR2 from the germline V gene are SGHAT and FQNNGV. This CDR3 has 15 residues. Whole-study findings and limits: The secondary response showed a weaker magnitude and a faster peak, day 5 versus 15. FACS-sorted repertoires might harbor abundant contaminating clonotypes from the bulk population. Once the booster was given, most primary-vaccination clones reappeared, at approximately 97% for CD4 and roughly 86% for CD8.

The sequence was obtained from a man younger than 35 who received the YFV17D yellow fever vaccine. The rearrangement uses TRBV11-2 and TRBJ1-1; 10 bases line up with TRBD1. This specimen was CD4+ T cells sorted from PBMCs, taken 15 days after the yellow fever booster vaccination. The CDR3 region has the DNA TGTGCCAGCAGTACTCGGACAGGGGGTGCAACTGAAGCTTTCTTT. Its translation: CASSTRTGGATEAFF.